The rows below give T cell receptor beta chains drawn from one sample of a study of blood T cell repertoires in COVID-19. Sequencing was performed with immunoSEQ multiplex PCR; in TCRdb, only in-frame clones are kept and a portion is missing. This table has 70,000 to 80,000 clones, about 80% appearing once. Material: peripheral blood. The receptors stem from a middle-aged man with acute or convalescent COVID-19. The CDR3 runs from the conserved cysteine through the conserved F or W. The D gene is left open where the match is weak. Only part of the rows carry a size: once, few, many, or a class if the clone is expanded.

j_call: TRBJ2-7; clone_size: NA; v_call: TRBV28; d_call: NA; cdr3_aa: CASLASSSYEQYF; cdr3_nt: TGTGCCAGCCTCGCCTCGAGCTCCTACGAGCAGTACTTC
j_call: TRBJ2-1; clone_size: once; v_call: TRBV28; d_call: TRBD1; cdr3_aa: CASSPPGQGGNEQFF; cdr3_nt: TGTGCCAGCAGCCCGCCGGGACAGGGGGGCAATGAGCAGTTCTTC
j_call: TRBJ1-2; clone_size: NA; v_call: TRBV28; d_call: TRBD1; cdr3_aa: CASRLMPGTDLLYGYTF; cdr3_nt: TGTGCCAGCAGATTAATGCCGGGGACAGACCTCCTCTATGGCTACACCTTC
j_call: TRBJ2-1; clone_size: NA; v_call: TRBV7-8; d_call: NA; cdr3_aa: CASSPPGQNNEQFF; cdr3_nt: TGTGCCAGCAGCCCCCCGGGACAAAACAATGAGCAGTTCTTC
j_call: TRBJ2-3; clone_size: NA; v_call: TRBV4-3; d_call: TRBD1; cdr3_aa: CASSRDRSTDTQYF; cdr3_nt: TGCGCCAGCAGCCGGGACAGAAGCACAGATACGCAGTATTTT
j_call: TRBJ2-1; clone_size: NA; v_call: TRBV15; d_call: NA; cdr3_aa: CATSRDSAGMGNEQFF; cdr3_nt: TGTGCCACCAGCAGAGATAGTGCAGGGATGGGCAATGAGCAGTTCTTC
j_call: TRBJ1-4; clone_size: NA; v_call: TRBV5-4; d_call: NA; cdr3_aa: CASRREESDEKLFF; cdr3_nt: TGTGCCAGCAGGAGAGAGGAGAGTGATGAAAAACTGTTTTTT
j_call: TRBJ2-1; clone_size: once; v_call: TRBV7-9; d_call: NA; cdr3_aa: CASSFSVGEVDEQFF; cdr3_nt: TGTGCCAGCAGCTTTTCCGTGGGAGAAGTCGATGAGCAGTTCTTC
j_call: TRBJ1-4; clone_size: NA; v_call: TRBV4-3; d_call: NA; cdr3_aa: CASSQDGELNEKLFF; cdr3_nt: TGCGCCAGCAGCCAAGATGGGGAGCTTAATGAAAAACTGTTTTTT
j_call: TRBJ1-1; clone_size: NA; v_call: TRBV5-4; d_call: TRBD1; cdr3_aa: CASSLPGQGAQTEAFF; cdr3_nt: TGTGCCAGCAGCTTACCGGGACAGGGGGCACAGACTGAAGCTTTCTTT
j_call: TRBJ2-1; clone_size: NA; v_call: TRBV29-1; d_call: TRBD1; cdr3_aa: CSVEPGQGIFPEQFF; cdr3_nt: TGCAGCGTTGAGCCGGGACAGGGTATTTTCCCTGAGCAGTTCTTC
j_call: TRBJ2-7; clone_size: NA; v_call: TRBV5-1; d_call: TRBD1; cdr3_aa: CASSLAGTGGYEQYF; cdr3_nt: TGCGCCAGCAGCTTGGCCGGGACAGGGGGCTACGAGCAGTACTTC
j_call: TRBJ2-7; clone_size: once; v_call: TRBV12-5; d_call: NA; cdr3_aa: CASGLVAGIISYEQYF; cdr3_nt: TGTGCTAGTGGTTTGGTAGCAGGGATAATCTCCTACGAGCAGTACTTC
j_call: TRBJ2-7; clone_size: NA; v_call: TRBV11-2; d_call: NA; cdr3_aa: CASSLDQGFYEQYF; cdr3_nt: TGTGCCAGCAGCTTAGACCAGGGATTCTACGAGCAGTACTTC
j_call: TRBJ1-5; clone_size: NA; v_call: TRBV5-8; d_call: NA; cdr3_aa: CASSPRRAGNSNQPQHF; cdr3_nt: TGTGCCAGCAGCCCCCGCCGAGCAGGTAATAGCAATCAGCCCCAGCATTTT
j_call: TRBJ1-4; clone_size: NA; v_call: TRBV7-9; d_call: NA; cdr3_aa: CASSLITKGTNSGEKLFF; cdr3_nt: TGTGCCAGCAGCTTAATCACAAAGGGGACAAACTCGGGTGAAAAACTGTTTTTT
j_call: TRBJ2-5; clone_size: NA; v_call: TRBV6-2/TRBV6-3; d_call: TRBD2; cdr3_aa: CASSFTSGRADEETQYF; cdr3_nt: TGTGCCAGCAGCTTCACTAGCGGGAGGGCCGACGAAGAGACCCAGTACTTC
j_call: TRBJ2-3; clone_size: many; v_call: TRBV5-1; d_call: NA; cdr3_aa: CASSLGGVSTDTQYF; cdr3_nt: TGCGCCAGCAGCCTAGGGGGGGTAAGCACAGATACGCAGTATTTT
j_call: TRBJ1-5; clone_size: NA; v_call: TRBV5-6; d_call: NA; cdr3_aa: CASSLYGNNQPQHF; cdr3_nt: TGTGCCAGCAGCTTGTACGGGAACAATCAGCCCCAGCATTTT
j_call: TRBJ2-7; clone_size: NA; v_call: TRBV7-8; d_call: NA; cdr3_aa: CASSLYRPGSYEQYF; cdr3_nt: TGTGCCAGCAGCTTATACAGGCCTGGCTCCTACGAGCAGTACTTC
j_call: TRBJ2-3; clone_size: NA; v_call: TRBV29-1; d_call: TRBD2; cdr3_aa: CSAAGADTQYF; cdr3_nt: TGCAGCGCAGCGGGAGCAGATACGCAGTATTTT
j_call: TRBJ1-1; clone_size: once; v_call: TRBV6-2/TRBV6-3; d_call: TRBD1; cdr3_aa: CASRYRGREGTEAFF; cdr3_nt: TGTGCCAGCAGATACAGGGGGCGAGAGGGCACTGAAGCTTTCTTT
j_call: TRBJ1-1; clone_size: once; v_call: TRBV6-1; d_call: NA; cdr3_aa: CASNPSGYEAFF; cdr3_nt: TGTGCCAGCAATCCTAGTGGGTACGAAGCTTTCTTT
j_call: TRBJ2-7; clone_size: NA; v_call: TRBV18; d_call: NA; cdr3_aa: CASSAGQKWEQYF; cdr3_nt: TGTGCCAGCTCAGCAGGACAAAAGTGGGAGCAGTACTTC
j_call: TRBJ1-3; clone_size: NA; v_call: TRBV18; d_call: TRBD1; cdr3_aa: CASWGTDTIYF; cdr3_nt: TGTGCCAGCTGGGGGACAGACACCATATATTTT
j_call: TRBJ1-1; clone_size: few; v_call: TRBV29-1; d_call: NA; cdr3_aa: CSVVRETPLLAEAFF; cdr3_nt: TGCAGCGTTGTGAGGGAGACCCCTTTGTTAGCTGAAGCTTTCTTT
j_call: TRBJ2-5; clone_size: NA; v_call: TRBV3-1/TRBV3-2; d_call: NA; cdr3_aa: CASTPPRAQGRIQETQYF; cdr3_nt: TGTGCCAGCACCCCCCCTCGTGCGCAGGGGCGAATCCAAGAGACCCAGTACTTC
j_call: TRBJ2-7; clone_size: NA; v_call: TRBV6-5; d_call: TRBD1; cdr3_aa: CASSSETGTPYEQYF; cdr3_nt: TGTGCCAGCAGTTCCGAGACAGGGACCCCCTACGAGCAGTACTTC
j_call: TRBJ2-7; clone_size: once; v_call: TRBV28; d_call: NA; cdr3_aa: CASRSRYEQYF; cdr3_nt: TGTGCCAGCAGATCCCGCTACGAGCAGTACTTC
j_call: TRBJ2-7; clone_size: once; v_call: TRBV27; d_call: TRBD1; cdr3_aa: CASSIGTGGHEQYF; cdr3_nt: TGTGCCAGCAGTATCGGGACAGGGGGCCACGAGCAGTACTTC
j_call: TRBJ1-6; clone_size: NA; v_call: TRBV27; d_call: TRBD1; cdr3_aa: CASSSGQVRDSPLHF; cdr3_nt: TGTGCCAGCAGTTCGGGACAGGTCCGGGATTCACCCCTCCACTTT
j_call: TRBJ1-3; clone_size: NA; v_call: TRBV28; d_call: NA; cdr3_aa: CASFTGSPAWNTIYF; cdr3_nt: TGTGCCAGCTTTACCGGGAGCCCGGCGTGGAACACCATATATTTT
j_call: TRBJ1-1; clone_size: few; v_call: TRBV2; d_call: TRBD1; cdr3_aa: CASSERGQSNTEAFF; cdr3_nt: TGTGCCAGCAGTGAGCGGGGACAGTCGAACACTGAAGCTTTCTTT
j_call: TRBJ2-1; clone_size: NA; v_call: TRBV2; d_call: TRBD2; cdr3_aa: CASRDTSGRGNEQFF; cdr3_nt: TGTGCCAGCAGGGATACTAGCGGGAGGGGCAATGAGCAGTTCTTC
j_call: TRBJ2-2; clone_size: NA; v_call: TRBV27; d_call: TRBD1; cdr3_aa: CASSWARQGMGRSTGELFF; cdr3_nt: TGTGCCAGCAGTTGGGCCCGACAGGGGATGGGTCGGAGCACCGGGGAGCTGTTTTTT
j_call: TRBJ1-1; clone_size: NA; v_call: TRBV4-1; d_call: TRBD1; cdr3_aa: CASSQGAGQGRDTEAFF; cdr3_nt: TGCGCCAGCAGCCAAGGGGCCGGACAGGGGCGTGACACTGAAGCTTTCTTT
j_call: TRBJ1-1; clone_size: NA; v_call: TRBV6-6; d_call: NA; cdr3_aa: CASRARGLTEAFF; cdr3_nt: TGTGCCAGCAGGGCCAGGGGTCTCACTGAAGCTTTCTTT
j_call: TRBJ2-1; clone_size: NA; v_call: TRBV25-1; d_call: NA; cdr3_aa: CASSEGGSSYNEQFF; cdr3_nt: TGTGCCAGCAGTGAAGGTGGGAGCTCCTACAATGAGCAGTTCTTC
j_call: TRBJ1-2; clone_size: NA; v_call: TRBV6-2/TRBV6-3; d_call: TRBD1; cdr3_aa: CASSPDRAGGYTF; cdr3_nt: TGTGCCAGCAGCCCGGACAGGGCCGGTGGCTACACCTTC
j_call: TRBJ2-2; clone_size: few; v_call: TRBV6-2/TRBV6-3; d_call: NA; cdr3_aa: CASSYRRNTGELFF; cdr3_nt: TGTGCCAGCAGTTATAGGAGGAACACCGGGGAGCTGTTTTTT
j_call: TRBJ2-1; clone_size: few; v_call: TRBV7-2; d_call: TRBD2; cdr3_aa: CASSLPAGPNNEQFF; cdr3_nt: TGTGCCAGCAGCTTACCAGCGGGACCTAACAATGAGCAGTTCTTC
j_call: TRBJ2-7; clone_size: NA; v_call: TRBV28; d_call: NA; cdr3_aa: CASSPLWRLGGGTQSHHEQYF; cdr3_nt: TGTGCCAGCAGTCCGCTCTGGCGACTTGGAGGCGGGACTCAAAGCCACCACGAGCAGTACTTC
j_call: TRBJ1-1; clone_size: few; v_call: TRBV18; d_call: NA; cdr3_aa: CASSPRLGQRNTEAFF; cdr3_nt: TGTGCCAGCTCACCTCGACTGGGACAAAGGAACACTGAAGCTTTCTTT
j_call: TRBJ1-1; clone_size: NA; v_call: TRBV28; d_call: NA; cdr3_aa: CASSPDMRLEAFF; cdr3_nt: TGTGCCAGCAGTCCTGACATGAGACTAGAAGCTTTCTTT